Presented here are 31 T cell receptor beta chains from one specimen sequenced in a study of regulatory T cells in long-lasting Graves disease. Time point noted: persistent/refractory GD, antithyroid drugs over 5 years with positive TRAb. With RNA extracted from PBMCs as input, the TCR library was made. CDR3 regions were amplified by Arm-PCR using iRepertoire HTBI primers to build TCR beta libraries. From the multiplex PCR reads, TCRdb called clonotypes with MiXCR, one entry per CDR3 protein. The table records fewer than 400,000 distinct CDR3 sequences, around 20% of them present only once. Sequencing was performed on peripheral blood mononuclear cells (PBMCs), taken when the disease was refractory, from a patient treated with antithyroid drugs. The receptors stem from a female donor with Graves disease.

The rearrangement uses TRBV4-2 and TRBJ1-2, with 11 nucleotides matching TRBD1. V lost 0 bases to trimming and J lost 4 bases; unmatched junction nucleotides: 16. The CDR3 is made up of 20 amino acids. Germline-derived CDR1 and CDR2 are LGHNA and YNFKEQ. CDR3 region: CASSQDPRTGGQGEVYGYTF. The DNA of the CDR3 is TGTGCCAGCAGCCAAGACCCCCGAACGGGGGGACAGGGGGAAGTCTATGGCTACACCTTC.

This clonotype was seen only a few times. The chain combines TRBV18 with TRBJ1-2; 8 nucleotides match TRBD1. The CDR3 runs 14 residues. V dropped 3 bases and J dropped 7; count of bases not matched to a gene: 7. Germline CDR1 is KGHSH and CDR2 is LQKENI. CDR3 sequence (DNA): TGTGCCAGCTCACCTGGACAGGGACGGCTTGGCTACACCTTC. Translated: CASSPGQGRLGYTF.

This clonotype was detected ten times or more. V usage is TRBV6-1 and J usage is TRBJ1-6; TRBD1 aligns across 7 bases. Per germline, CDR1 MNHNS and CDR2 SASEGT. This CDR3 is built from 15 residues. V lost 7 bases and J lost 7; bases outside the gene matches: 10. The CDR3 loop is CASKVKQGYNSPLHF. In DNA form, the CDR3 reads TGTGCCAGCAAAGTAAAACAGGGGTACAATTCACCCCTCCACTTT.

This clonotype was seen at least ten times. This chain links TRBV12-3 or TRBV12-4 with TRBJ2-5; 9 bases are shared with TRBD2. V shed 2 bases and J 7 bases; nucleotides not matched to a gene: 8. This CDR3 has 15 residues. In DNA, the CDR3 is TGTGCCAGCAGTTTAATGGCGGGGGGGTCGGGGACCCAGTACTTC. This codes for CASSLMAGGSGTQYF.

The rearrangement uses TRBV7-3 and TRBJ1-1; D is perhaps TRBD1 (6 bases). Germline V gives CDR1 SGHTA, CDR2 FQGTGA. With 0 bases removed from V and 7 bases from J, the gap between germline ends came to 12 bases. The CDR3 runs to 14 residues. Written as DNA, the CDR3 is TGTGCCAGCAGCTTAACCAGGGGCAGTCGTGAAGCTTTCTTT. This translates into CASSLTRGSREAFF.

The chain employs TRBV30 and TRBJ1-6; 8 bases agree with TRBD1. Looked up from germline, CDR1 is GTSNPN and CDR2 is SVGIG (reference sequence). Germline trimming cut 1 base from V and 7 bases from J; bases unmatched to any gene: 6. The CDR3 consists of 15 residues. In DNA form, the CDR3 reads TGTGCCTGGAGTGCGCCGGACAGGGCCAATTCACCCCTCCACTTT. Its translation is CAWSAPDRANSPLHF.

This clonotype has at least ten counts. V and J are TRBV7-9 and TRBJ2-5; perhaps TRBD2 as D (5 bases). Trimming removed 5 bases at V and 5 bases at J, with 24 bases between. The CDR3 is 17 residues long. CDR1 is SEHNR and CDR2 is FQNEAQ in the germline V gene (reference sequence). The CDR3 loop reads CASSPARAGSNTETQYF. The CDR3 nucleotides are TGTGCCAGCAGCCCCGCCCGCGCGGGCTCGAACACCGAGACCCAGTACTTC.

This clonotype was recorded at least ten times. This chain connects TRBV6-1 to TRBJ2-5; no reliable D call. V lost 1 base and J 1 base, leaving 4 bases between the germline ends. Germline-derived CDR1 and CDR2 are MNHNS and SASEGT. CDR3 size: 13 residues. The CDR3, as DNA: TGTGCCAGCAGTGAAGACAGCCAAGAGACCCAGTACTTC. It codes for CASSEDSQETQYF.

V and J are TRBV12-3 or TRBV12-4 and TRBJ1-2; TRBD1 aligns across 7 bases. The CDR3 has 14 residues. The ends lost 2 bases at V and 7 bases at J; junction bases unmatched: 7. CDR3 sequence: CASSLNRGGFGYTF. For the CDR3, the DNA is TGTGCCAGCAGTTTAAACAGGGGCGGTTTTGGCTACACCTTC.

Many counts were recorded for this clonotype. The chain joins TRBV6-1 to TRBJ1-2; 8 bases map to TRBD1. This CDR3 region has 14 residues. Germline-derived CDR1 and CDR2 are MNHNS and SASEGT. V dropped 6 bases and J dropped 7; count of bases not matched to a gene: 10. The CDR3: CASSFHTGGIGYTF. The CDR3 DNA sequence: TGTGCCAGCAGCTTTCATACAGGGGGGATTGGCTACACCTTC.

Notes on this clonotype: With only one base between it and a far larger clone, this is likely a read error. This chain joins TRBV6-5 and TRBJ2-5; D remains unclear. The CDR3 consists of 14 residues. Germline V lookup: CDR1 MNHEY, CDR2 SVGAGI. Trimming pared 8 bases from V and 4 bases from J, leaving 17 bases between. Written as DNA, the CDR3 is TGTGCCAGCGAGCGTGGACCGGCCCGAGAGACCCAGTACTTC. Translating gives CASERGPARETQYF.

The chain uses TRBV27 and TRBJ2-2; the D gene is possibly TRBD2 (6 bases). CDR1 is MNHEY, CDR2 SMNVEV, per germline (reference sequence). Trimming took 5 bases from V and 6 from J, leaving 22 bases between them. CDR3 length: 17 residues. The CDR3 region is CASSLSSGAERSGELFF. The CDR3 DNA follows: TGTGCCAGCAGTCTTTCCTCGGGAGCGGAACGATCCGGGGAGCTGTTTTTT.

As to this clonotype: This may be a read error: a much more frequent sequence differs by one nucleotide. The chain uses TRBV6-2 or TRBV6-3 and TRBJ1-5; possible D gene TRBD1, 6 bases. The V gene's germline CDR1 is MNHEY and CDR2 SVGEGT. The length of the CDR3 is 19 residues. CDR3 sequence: CASSYTTGTSRVGNQPRHF. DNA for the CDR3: TGTGCCAGCAGTTATACCACAGGGACGAGCAGGGTGGGCAATCAGCCCCGGCATTTT.

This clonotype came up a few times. CDR3 nucleotide sequence: TGTGCCAGTTTCCGGGGTTCCCCCGGAAACACCATATATTTT. Protein sequence: CASFRGSPGNTIYF. The genes are TRBV6-1 and TRBJ1-3, with D hard to call. The germline V and J ends were trimmed by 9 bases and 4 bases, with 16 bases remaining between them. The CDR3 length is 14 residues. Germline values: CDR1 MNHNS, CDR2 SASEGT.

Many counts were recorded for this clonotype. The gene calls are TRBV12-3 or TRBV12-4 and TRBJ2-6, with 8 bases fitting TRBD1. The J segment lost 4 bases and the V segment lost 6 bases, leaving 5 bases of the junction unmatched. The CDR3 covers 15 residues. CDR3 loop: CASRIRGLGANVLTF. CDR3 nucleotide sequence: TGTGCCAGCAGAATCAGGGGGCTCGGGGCCAACGTCCTGACTTTC.

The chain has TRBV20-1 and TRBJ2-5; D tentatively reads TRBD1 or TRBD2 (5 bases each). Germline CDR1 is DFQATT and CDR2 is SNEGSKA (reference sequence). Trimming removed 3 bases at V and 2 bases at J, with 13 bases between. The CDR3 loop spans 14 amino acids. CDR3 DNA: TGCAGTGCTAGCCGGGGCAGTACTCAAGAGACCCAGTACTTC. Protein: CSASRGSTQETQYF.

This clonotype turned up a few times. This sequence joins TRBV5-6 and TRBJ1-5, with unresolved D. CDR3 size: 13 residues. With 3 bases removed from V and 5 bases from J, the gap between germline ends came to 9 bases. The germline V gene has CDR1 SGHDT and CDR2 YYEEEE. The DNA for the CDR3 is TGTGCCAGCAGCTCTAGGGAGGATCAGCCCCAGCATTTT. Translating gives CASSSREDQPQHF.

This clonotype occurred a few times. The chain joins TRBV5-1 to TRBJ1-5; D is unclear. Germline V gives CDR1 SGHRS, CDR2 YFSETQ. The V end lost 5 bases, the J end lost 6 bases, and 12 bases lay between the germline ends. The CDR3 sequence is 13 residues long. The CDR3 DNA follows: TGCGCCAGCAGTTCCGAGGGCGGTCAGCCCCAGCATTTT. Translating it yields CASSSEGGQPQHF.

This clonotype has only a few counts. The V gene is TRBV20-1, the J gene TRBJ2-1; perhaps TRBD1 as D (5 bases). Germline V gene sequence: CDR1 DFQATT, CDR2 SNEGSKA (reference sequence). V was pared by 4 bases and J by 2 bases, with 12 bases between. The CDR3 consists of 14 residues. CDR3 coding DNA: TGCAGTGCTACCCGAAAGGGGCCCTACAATGAGCAGTTCTTC. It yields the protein CSATRKGPYNEQFF.

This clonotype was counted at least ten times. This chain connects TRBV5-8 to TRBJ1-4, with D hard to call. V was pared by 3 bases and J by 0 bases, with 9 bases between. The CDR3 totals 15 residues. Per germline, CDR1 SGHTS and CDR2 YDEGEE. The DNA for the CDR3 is TGTGCCAGCAGCTGGACCGAGGCAACTAATGAAAAACTGTTTTTT. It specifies CASSWTEATNEKLFF.

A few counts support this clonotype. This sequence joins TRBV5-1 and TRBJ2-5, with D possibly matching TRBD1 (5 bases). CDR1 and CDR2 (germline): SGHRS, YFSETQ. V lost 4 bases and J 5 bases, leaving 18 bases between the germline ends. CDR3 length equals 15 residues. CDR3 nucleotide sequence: TGCGCCAGCAGCCAATCCTACAGGTTCGCCGAGACCCAGTACTTC. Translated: CASSQSYRFAETQYF.

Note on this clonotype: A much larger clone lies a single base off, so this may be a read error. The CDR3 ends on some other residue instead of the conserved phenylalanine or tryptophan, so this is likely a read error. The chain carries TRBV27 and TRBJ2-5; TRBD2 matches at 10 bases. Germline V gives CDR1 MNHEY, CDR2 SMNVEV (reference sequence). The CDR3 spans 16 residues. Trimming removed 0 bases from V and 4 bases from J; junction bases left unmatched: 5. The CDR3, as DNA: TGTGCCAGCAGTTTATCGCTAGCGGGAGTCCCAGAGACCCAGTACCTC. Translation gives CASSLSLAGVPETQYL.

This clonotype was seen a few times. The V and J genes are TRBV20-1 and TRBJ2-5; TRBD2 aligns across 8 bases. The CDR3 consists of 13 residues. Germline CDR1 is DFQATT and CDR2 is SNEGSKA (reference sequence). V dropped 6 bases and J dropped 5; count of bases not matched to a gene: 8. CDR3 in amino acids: CSARGGWGETQYF. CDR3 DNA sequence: TGCAGTGCCCGGGGGGGTTGGGGGGAGACCCAGTACTTC.

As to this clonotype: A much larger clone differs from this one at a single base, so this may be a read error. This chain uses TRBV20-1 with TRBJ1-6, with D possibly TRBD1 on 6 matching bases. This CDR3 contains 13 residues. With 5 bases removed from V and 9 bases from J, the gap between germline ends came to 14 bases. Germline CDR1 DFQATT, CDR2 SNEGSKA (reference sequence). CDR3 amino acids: CSARTAGSSPLHF. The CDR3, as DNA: TGCAGTGCTCGGACAGCGGGGAGTTCACCCCTCCACTTT.

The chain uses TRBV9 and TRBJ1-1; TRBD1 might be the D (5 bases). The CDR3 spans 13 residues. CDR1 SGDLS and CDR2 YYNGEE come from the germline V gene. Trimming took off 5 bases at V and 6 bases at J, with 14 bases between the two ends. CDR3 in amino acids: CASSIHRNSEAFF. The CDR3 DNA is TGTGCCAGCAGTATCCACAGGAATTCTGAAGCTTTCTTT.

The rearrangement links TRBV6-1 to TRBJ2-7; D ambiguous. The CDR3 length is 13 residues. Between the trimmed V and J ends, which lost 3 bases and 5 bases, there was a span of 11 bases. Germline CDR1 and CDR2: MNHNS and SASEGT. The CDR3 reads CASSDSYGDEQYF. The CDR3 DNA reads TGTGCCAGCAGTGACTCTTATGGGGACGAGCAGTACTTC.

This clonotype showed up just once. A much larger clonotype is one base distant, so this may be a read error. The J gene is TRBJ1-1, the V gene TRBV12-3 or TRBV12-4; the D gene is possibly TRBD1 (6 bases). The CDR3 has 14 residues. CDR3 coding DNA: TGTGCCCTCATTAAGACGGGGGCTACAACTGGAGCTTTCTTT. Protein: CALIKTGATTGAFF.

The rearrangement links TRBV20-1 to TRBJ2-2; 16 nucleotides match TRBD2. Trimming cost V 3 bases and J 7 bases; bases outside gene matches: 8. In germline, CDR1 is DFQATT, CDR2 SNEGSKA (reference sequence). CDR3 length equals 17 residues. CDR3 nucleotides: TGCAGTGCTAGCCCCGGGACTAGCGGGAGGGCCGTCGGGGAGCTGTTTTTT. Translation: CSASPGTSGRAVGELFF.

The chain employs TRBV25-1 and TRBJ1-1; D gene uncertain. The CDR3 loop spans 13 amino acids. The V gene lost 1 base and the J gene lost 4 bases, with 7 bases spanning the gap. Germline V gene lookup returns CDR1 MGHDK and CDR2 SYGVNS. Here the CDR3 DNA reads TGTGCCAGCAGTGAATGGGGATCCACTGAAGCTTTCTTT. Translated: CASSEWGSTEAFF.

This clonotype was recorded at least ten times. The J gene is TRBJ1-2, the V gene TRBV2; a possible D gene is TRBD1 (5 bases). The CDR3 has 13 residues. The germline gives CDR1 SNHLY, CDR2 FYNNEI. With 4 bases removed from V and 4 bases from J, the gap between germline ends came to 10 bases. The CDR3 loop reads CASSVGRGYGYTF. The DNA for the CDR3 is TGTGCCAGCAGTGTGGGGAGGGGCTATGGCTACACCTTC.

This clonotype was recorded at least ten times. Here the CDR3 reads CASSLGLREAFF. In DNA form, the CDR3 reads TGTGCCAGCAGCTTAGGGTTACGGGAAGCTTTCTTT. The chain has TRBV11-2 and TRBJ1-1; D gene ambiguous. The germline gives CDR1 SGHAT, CDR2 FQNNGV. V lost 1 base to trimming and J lost 8 bases, with 8 bases between them. The CDR3 totals 12 residues.